The clone carrying this T cell receptor (beta chain) was observed at least ten times. This specimen belongs to a study of T-cell reconstitution after alpha-beta-depleted transplantation in children. CDR1 MNHEY and CDR2 SMNVEV come from the germline V gene (reference sequence). Trimming removed 6 bases from V and 5 bases from J, with 14 bases in between. The CDR3 covers 14 residues. Researchers prepared the TCRbeta library using unique molecular identifiers, the study reports. TCRdb reprocessed the PCR reads with MiXCR, giving one entry per CDR3 protein. This table holds hundreds of thousands of distinct CDR3 sequences, more than 9% found once.

The sequences come from PBMCs from the stem cell graft donor, collected from the stem cell graft. The clonotype comes from a human donor who donated a stem cell graft to a child with acute myeloid leukemia. The chain carries TRBV27 and TRBJ2-1; a weak D match, TRBD2 (6 bases). The CDR3 DNA is TGTGCCAGCAGCCCAGTGGCGGGACACAATGAGCAGTTCTTC. This sequence encodes CASSPVAGHNEQFF.